Listed below are T cell receptor beta chains from one sample, sequenced in a study of metastatic and nonmetastatic thyroid tumors. MiXCR was used by TCRdb to re-call the PCR reads. The top ten hold around 40% of the sample, which has approximately 7,000 clones, roughly 37% seen once. Sequenced: tumor tissue. These TCRs come from a female donor with papillary thyroid cancer or a benign thyroid nodule (not recorded which). Some clones in this sample may be carry-over from other donors' samples. Both conserved end residues are part of each CDR3. D genes are given only for firm matches. Where a row states a size, it is once, few, many or the class of an expanded clone; other rows omit it.

V: TRBV12-3/TRBV12-4; D: .; size: medium-sized; J: TRBJ2-1; DNA: TGTGCCAGCAGTTTAGGTGGGACTCTCAGGAATGAGCAGTTCTTC; CDR3: CASSLGGTLRNEQFF
V: TRBV28; D: .; size: medium-sized; J: TRBJ2-6; DNA: TGTGCCAGCAGTTACTCTGGGGCCAACGTCCTGACTTTC; CDR3: CASSYSGANVLTF
V: TRBV20-1; D: TRBD1; size: .; J: TRBJ2-7; DNA: TGCAGTGCGGACCAGACAGGGGCTGCCTACGAGCAGTACTTC; CDR3: CSADQTGAAYEQYF
V: TRBV9; D: .; size: .; J: TRBJ2-7; DNA: TGTGCCAGCAGCGTAGTCCTGGAATCCGAGCAGTACTTC; CDR3: CASSVVLESEQYF
V: TRBV11-3; D: TRBD2; size: .; J: TRBJ2-3; DNA: TGTGCCAGCAGGATATCGGGAGGGGTAGCAGATACGCAGTATTTT; CDR3: CASRISGGVADTQYF
V: TRBV6-1; D: .; size: few; J: TRBJ2-7; DNA: TGTGCCAGCAGTCTGGCCGACAACTCCTACGAGCAGTACTTC; CDR3: CASSLADNSYEQYF
V: TRBV29-1; D: .; size: many; J: TRBJ2-3; DNA: TGCAGCGTTGGGGGACGGCGTAGCACAGATACGCAGTATTTT; CDR3: CSVGGRRSTDTQYF
V: TRBV5-1; D: TRBD1; size: .; J: TRBJ1-4; DNA: TGCGCCAGCAGCTTGTTTGGGACAGGGGGTAATGAAAAACTGTTTTTT; CDR3: CASSLFGTGGNEKLFF
V: TRBV28; D: .; size: few; J: TRBJ1-1; DNA: TGTGCCAGCAGTTTATCGGGGGGAGGTGAAGCTTTCTTT; CDR3: CASSLSGGGEAFF
V: TRBV20-1; D: TRBD1; size: .; J: TRBJ2-7; DNA: TGCAGTGCTAGAGATGGGACAGGGGCGGCCTACGAGCAGTACTTC; CDR3: CSARDGTGAAYEQYF
V: TRBV29-1; D: .; size: medium-sized; J: TRBJ1-3; DNA: TGCAGCGTTTGGACGGACTCTGGAAACACCATATATTTT; CDR3: CSVWTDSGNTIYF
V: TRBV7-2; D: .; size: few; J: TRBJ2-1; DNA: TGTGCCAGCAGCAAGCCCCAGGTCTATGAGCAGTTCTTC; CDR3: CASSKPQVYEQFF
V: TRBV5-5; D: TRBD1; size: medium-sized; J: TRBJ1-2; DNA: TGTGCCAGCAGCGCCGGGACAGGGGGCGACTATGGCTACACCTTC; CDR3: CASSAGTGGDYGYTF
V: TRBV28; D: .; size: medium-sized; J: TRBJ2-5; DNA: TGTGCCAGCAGTGCAGGGAAAGAGACCCAGTACTTC; CDR3: CASSAGKETQYF
V: TRBV11-2; D: TRBD2; size: .; J: TRBJ2-7; DNA: TGTGCCAGCAGCTTAGAAAGGACTAGCGGGGAAAACTCCTACGAGCAGTACTTC; CDR3: CASSLERTSGENSYEQYF
V: TRBV11-2; D: TRBD2; size: .; J: TRBJ2-5; DNA: TGTGCCAGCAGCTACTATCCGGGCCGGGGGGGCGAGACCCAGTACTTC; CDR3: CASSYYPGRGGETQYF
V: TRBV12-3/TRBV12-4; D: .; size: medium-sized; J: TRBJ2-7; DNA: TGTGCCAGCAGTTCCTACTTCTACGAGCAGTACTTC; CDR3: CASSSYFYEQYF
V: TRBV6-2/TRBV6-3; D: .; size: .; J: TRBJ2-1; DNA: TGTGCCAGCAGTTACTCGAGCATATACAATGAGCAGTTCTTC; CDR3: CASSYSSIYNEQFF
V: TRBV14; D: .; size: .; J: TRBJ2-2; DNA: TGTGCCAGCAGCCAAGACAGGGTTCACGGGGAGCTGTTTTTT; CDR3: CASSQDRVHGELFF
V: TRBV7-8; D: .; size: once; J: TRBJ1-2; DNA: TGTGCCAGCAGTCCCGACAGCTTTAACTATGGCTACACCTTC; CDR3: CASSPDSFNYGYTF
V: TRBV2; D: TRBD2; size: many; J: TRBJ2-3; DNA: TGTGCCAGCATGTTAATCGAGACTAGCCCTAGCACAGATACGCAGTATTTT; CDR3: CASMLIETSPSTDTQYF
V: TRBV20-1; D: .; size: once; J: TRBJ2-7; DNA: TGCAGTGCTAGAGATTACCCGCGAGTCTACGAGCAGTACTTC; CDR3: CSARDYPRVYEQYF
V: TRBV9; D: .; size: .; J: TRBJ2-7; DNA: TGTGCCAGCAGCCTTACTACCAACCCAACCTACGAGCAGTACTTC; CDR3: CASSLTTNPTYEQYF
V: TRBV2; D: .; size: medium-sized; J: TRBJ1-1; DNA: TGTGCCAGCAGTTGGACAGTAAACACTGAAGCTTTCTTT; CDR3: CASSWTVNTEAFF
V: TRBV6-1; D: .; size: .; J: TRBJ1-3; DNA: TGTGCCAGCAAGCAGGGCTCTGGAAACACCATATATTTT; CDR3: CASKQGSGNTIYF
V: TRBV6-2/TRBV6-3; D: TRBD2; size: few; J: TRBJ2-7; DNA: TGTGCCAGCAGTCCCCCTGGGACTAGCGGGAGTGGAGAGCAGTACTTC; CDR3: CASSPPGTSGSGEQYF
V: TRBV11-2; D: .; size: .; J: TRBJ1-2; DNA: TGTGCCAGCAGCTCGATAGGGGCTGGCTACACCTTC; CDR3: CASSSIGAGYTF
V: TRBV5-1; D: TRBD2; size: .; J: TRBJ2-3; DNA: TGCGCCAGCAGCTTGGTTGGCGGGGGGTTCACAGATACGCAGTATTTT; CDR3: CASSLVGGGFTDTQYF
V: TRBV5-1; D: TRBD1; size: .; J: TRBJ1-2; DNA: TGCGCCAGCAGCCTAGGACAGGGGTGGGACCACTATGGCTACACCTTC; CDR3: CASSLGQGWDHYGYTF
V: TRBV2; D: TRBD1; size: .; J: TRBJ1-4; DNA: TGTGCCAGCAGTGAACTACAGGGGGCGGGGAAGGAAAAACTGTTTTTT; CDR3: CASSELQGAGKEKLFF
V: TRBV7-9; D: .; size: many; J: TRBJ2-3; DNA: TGTGCCAGCAGCCGGGACCTTTTGGGAGATACGCAGTATTTT; CDR3: CASSRDLLGDTQYF
V: TRBV20-1; D: TRBD1; size: .; J: TRBJ2-7; DNA: TGCAGCGCATGGACGGGACAGGGGGGATACGAGCAGTACTTC; CDR3: CSAWTGQGGYEQYF
V: TRBV24-1; D: .; size: few; J: TRBJ1-2; DNA: TGTGCCACCAGTGACCCAGGGATTGCTAACTATGGCTACACCTTC; CDR3: CATSDPGIANYGYTF
V: TRBV20-1; D: .; size: few; J: TRBJ1-5; DNA: TGCAGTGCTAGGGGGGCAGGCAATCAGCCCCAGCATTTT; CDR3: CSARGAGNQPQHF
V: TRBV6-1; D: .; size: .; J: TRBJ2-7; DNA: TGTGCCAGCAGTTTAGCGACTAGAAACTTCTTCGAGCAGTACTTC; CDR3: CASSLATRNFFEQYF
V: TRBV11-2; D: .; size: .; J: TRBJ2-1; DNA: TGTGCCAGCAGCTCGGACAACGCCTTCTACAATGAGCAGTTCTTC; CDR3: CASSSDNAFYNEQFF
V: TRBV20-1; D: TRBD2; size: .; J: TRBJ2-1; DNA: TGCAGTGCTAGTGCAGGGAGGGCAGACGGAGAGCAGTTCTTC; CDR3: CSASAGRADGEQFF
V: TRBV20-1; D: TRBD1; size: few; J: TRBJ2-2; DNA: TGCAGTGCTACCGCGGGACAGGGGTACGACACCGGGGAGCTGTTTTTT; CDR3: CSATAGQGYDTGELFF
V: TRBV6-1; D: .; size: .; J: TRBJ1-2; DNA: TGTGCCTGCACCGGGACCACCTATGGCTACACCTTC; CDR3: CACTGTTYGYTF
V: TRBV2; D: .; size: many; J: TRBJ1-5; DNA: TGTGCCAGCAGTGGGGGGCCCGATAGGAATCAGCCCCAGCATTTT; CDR3: CASSGGPDRNQPQHF
V: TRBV4-1; D: .; size: .; J: TRBJ2-7; DNA: TGCGCCAGCAGCCTCACCCAGAGATCCCCAGACGAGCAGTACTTC; CDR3: CASSLTQRSPDEQYF
V: TRBV4-3; D: TRBD2; size: .; J: TRBJ2-7; DNA: TGCGCCAGCAGCCAAGAGACTAGCGAAACCTACGAGCAGTACTTC; CDR3: CASSQETSETYEQYF
V: TRBV30; D: .; size: few; J: TRBJ2-7; DNA: TGTGCCTGGAGTGTACTTGGGTTAAGGGATGGCGAGCAGTACTTC; CDR3: CAWSVLGLRDGEQYF
V: TRBV20-1; D: .; size: .; J: TRBJ2-3; DNA: TGCAGTGCCGTTTACTACGCGATCCGAAGCACAGATACGCAGTATTTT; CDR3: CSAVYYAIRSTDTQYF
V: TRBV4-1; D: .; size: once; J: TRBJ2-7; DNA: TGCGCCAGCAGCCAAAGTAACCGGGCAGGGGCCTACGAGCAGTACTTC; CDR3: CASSQSNRAGAYEQYF
V: TRBV4-1; D: TRBD1; size: .; J: TRBJ2-7; DNA: TGCGCCAGCAGCCAAGCAGACAGGGGACCGGGCGAGCAGTACTTC; CDR3: CASSQADRGPGEQYF
V: TRBV11-2; D: .; size: .; J: TRBJ1-2; DNA: TGTGCCAGCAGCCCAGGGACGGCGAACTATGGCTACACCTTC; CDR3: CASSPGTANYGYTF
V: TRBV11-2; D: TRBD2; size: .; J: TRBJ2-1; DNA: TGTGCCAGCAGCCCGCCGGGACTAGAGGGGCATGAGCAGTTCTTC; CDR3: CASSPPGLEGHEQFF
V: TRBV30; D: .; size: .; J: TRBJ2-7; DNA: TGTGCCTCTAGGGTGGCCTACTCCTACGAGCAGTACTTC; CDR3: CASRVAYSYEQYF
V: TRBV5-5; D: .; size: .; J: TRBJ2-3; DNA: TGTGCCAGCAGGTCTTGGGACACAGATACGCAGTATTTT; CDR3: CASRSWDTDTQYF
V: TRBV2; D: TRBD1; size: .; J: TRBJ1-2; DNA: TGTGCCAGCAGTCTAGACAGGGTCTTCTACACCTTC; CDR3: CASSLDRVFYTF
V: TRBV2; D: TRBD1; size: medium-sized; J: TRBJ1-2; DNA: TGTGCCAGCAGTGAGGGTGACAGGGACTATGGCTACACCTTC; CDR3: CASSEGDRDYGYTF